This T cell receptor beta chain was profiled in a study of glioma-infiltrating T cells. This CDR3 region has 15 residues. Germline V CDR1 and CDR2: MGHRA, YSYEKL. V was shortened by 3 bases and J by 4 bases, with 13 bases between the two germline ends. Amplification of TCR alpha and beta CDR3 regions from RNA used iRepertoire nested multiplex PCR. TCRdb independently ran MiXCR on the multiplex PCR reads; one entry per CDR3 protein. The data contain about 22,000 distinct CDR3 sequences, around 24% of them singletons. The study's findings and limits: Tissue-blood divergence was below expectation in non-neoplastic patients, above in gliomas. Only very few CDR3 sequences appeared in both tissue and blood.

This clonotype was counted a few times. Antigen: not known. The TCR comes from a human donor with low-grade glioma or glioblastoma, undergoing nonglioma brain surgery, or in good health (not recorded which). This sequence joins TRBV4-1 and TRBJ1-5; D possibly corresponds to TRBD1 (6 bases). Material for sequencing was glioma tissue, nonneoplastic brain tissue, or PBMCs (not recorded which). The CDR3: CASSHPGQRNQPQHF. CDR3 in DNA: TGCGCCAGCAGCCACCCCGGACAGAGAAATCAGCCCCAGCATTTT.